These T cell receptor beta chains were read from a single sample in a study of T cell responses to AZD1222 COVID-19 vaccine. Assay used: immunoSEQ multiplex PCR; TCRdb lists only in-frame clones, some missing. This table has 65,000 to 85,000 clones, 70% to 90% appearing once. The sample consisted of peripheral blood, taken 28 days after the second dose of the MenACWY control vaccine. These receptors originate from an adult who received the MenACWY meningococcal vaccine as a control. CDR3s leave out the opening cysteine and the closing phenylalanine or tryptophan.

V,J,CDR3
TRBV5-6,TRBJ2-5,ASSLVNQETQY
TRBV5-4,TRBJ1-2,ASSPDRTLGGYT
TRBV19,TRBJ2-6,ASRGQGRSGANVLT
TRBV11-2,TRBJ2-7,ASSLPLAGVEQY
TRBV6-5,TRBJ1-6,ASSYRTGDSPLH
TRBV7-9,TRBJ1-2,ASSPERWHYGYT
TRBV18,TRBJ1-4,ASSPEAGDEKLF
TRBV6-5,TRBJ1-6,ASSSLFGTGISPLH
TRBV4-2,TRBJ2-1,ASSQDPWTSDNEQF
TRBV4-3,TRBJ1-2,ASSQDRGFDGYT
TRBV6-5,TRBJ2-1,ASRPRIAGFNEQF
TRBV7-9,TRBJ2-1,ASSLGSGLNEQF
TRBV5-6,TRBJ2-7,ASSLGGKYEQY
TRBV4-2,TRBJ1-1,ASSQVEGPATGAF
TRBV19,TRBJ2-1,ASLEGGSYNEQF
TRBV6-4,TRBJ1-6,ASSETGGRYNSPLH